What follows is one T cell receptor beta chain and its context. This sample is part of a study of blood T cell repertoires in COVID-19. About the research overall: Samples representing acute and convalescent COVID-19 were sourced from the United States, Italy and Spain. The cDNA or gDNA used as material had been derived from T cells, B-cell-depleted T cells, or PBMCs.

V was trimmed by 0 bases and J by 4 bases, leaving 15 bases between them. The germline CDR1 and CDR2 sequences are LNHDA and SQIVND (reference sequence). The length of the CDR3 is 16 residues. Original methodology: Estimated nucleated cell counts came from reference gene primer amplification. The table came from immunoSEQ multiplex PCR; TCRdb's copy has only in-frame clones and leaves some out. Clone size and V and J calls were adopted from that table, with D and trimming inferred from the DNA. The sample consists of about 190,000 clones, around 83% of them appearing once. The specimen sequenced was peripheral blood. The gene calls are TRBV19 and TRBJ1-2; D not resolved. The sequence was obtained from a man over 45 with active or convalescent COVID-19. DNA of the CDR3: TGTGCCAGTAGTATAGACGGAGGAGGGTGGACCTATGGCTACACCTTC. It specifies CASSIDGGGWTYGYTF.